This TCR beta chain was sequenced in a study of a mutant IDH1 vaccine in newly diagnosed glioma. As for the study in general: The treated population exhibited a male proportion of 62.5%, a female proportion of 37.5%, and a mean age of about 40 years.

Specified time point: week 11, during vaccination. The investigators gave 300 ug of mutant IDH1 20-mer peptide in each vaccine dose, together with topical imiquimod. V was cut by 7 bases and J by 7 bases, with 26 bases left in between. Germline-derived CDR1 and CDR2 are MDHEN and SYDVKM. CDR3 length equals 16 residues. The table came from immunoSEQ multiplex PCR; TCRdb's copy has only in-frame clones and leaves some out. The sample has about 110,000 clones, almost 90% seen once. About this clone itself: Its cognate antigen is unknown.

This material consisted of PBMCs, taken from a glioma patient whose treatment included an IDH1 peptide vaccine. The chain uses TRBV28 and TRBJ2-7, with D maybe TRBD1 (7 bases). This clonotype was obtained from a woman aged 45-65 years with glioma. CDR3 sequence (DNA): TGTGCCAGCATTACAGGGAGCGGTCAGGGGGGTAAAGAGCAGTACTTC. Translated: CASITGSGQGGKEQYF. The full variable domain, with the rest looked up from reference TRBV28 and TRBJ2-7, is DVKVTQSSRYLVKRTGEKVFLECVQDMDHENMFWYRQDPGLGLRLIYFSYDVKMKEKGDIPEGYSVSREKKERFSLILESASTNQTSMYLCASITGSGQGGKEQYFGPGTRLTVT.